This section outlines one T cell receptor (beta chain) sequence together with its context. This record belongs to a study of control samples from healthy donors and cancer patients. Libraries were prepared by immunoSEQ multiplex PCR; TCRdb keeps only in-frame clonotypes and omits some of them. The sample shows more than 70,000 clones, about 94% of them seen only once. CDR3 length: 12 residues. CDR1 and CDR2 (germline): GTSNPN, SVGIG (reference sequence). Trimming stripped 1 base from V and 4 bases from J, with 7 bases between. This clonotype was obtained from a woman aged 25 to 39 in good health. The J gene is TRBJ1-1, the V gene TRBV30; D is unclear. Material for sequencing was blood. The CDR3 DNA reads as TGTGCCTGGAGTGCCGTGGGCACTGAAGCTTTCTTT. It codes for CAWSAVGTEAFF.